The present T cell receptor beta chain was sequenced within a study of cytomegalovirus exposure and HLA in healthy donors. The CDR3 runs to 13 residues. Per the germline V gene, CDR1 is MNHNS and CDR2 is SASEGT. A note on this clone: The antigen remains unidentified.

Study-level results: Clonal expansion, a later analysis showed, was greater in HLA-associated TCR beta chains than in equally common others.

Primers for the PCR totalled 60 Vbeta and 13 Jbeta. Some clones are missing from TCRdb's copy, which holds only in-frame ones; the method was immunoSEQ multiplex PCR. The sample shows 120,000 or so clones, over 70% of them seen only once. The rearrangement joins TRBV6-1 to TRBJ1-5; the match to TRBD1 covers 7 bases. The source is a woman aged 50 to 60 in good health and CMV-seronegative. The specimen was PBMCs. CDR3 loop: CACRRGTDQPQHF. The CDR3 nucleotides are TGTGCTTGTCGCAGGGGGACGGATCAGCCCCAGCATTTT.